The T cell receptor beta chain under discussion was sequenced for a study of T-cell memory formation after mild COVID-19. Study-wide findings and caveats: Mostly located in CM and EM were contracting CD4+ clones, with contracting CD8+ clones located in EMRA. There was no confirmation that second-wave clones peaking on day 37 were SARS-CoV-2 specific. Among clones contracting day 15 to 85, CD4/CD8 was balanced, whereas later expanders leaned CD4+.

V shed 5 bases and J 10 bases; nucleotides not matched to a gene: 10. Germline assignment: CDR1 SGHNT and CDR2 YYREEE (reference sequence). This CDR3 is 14 amino acids long. To note about this clonotype: Its antigen remains unknown.

The 5'RACE method, run with constant-segment primers, produced TCR alpha and TCR beta cDNA libraries (carrying sample barcodes and UMIs). MiXCR, applied by TCRdb to the 5' RACE reads, yields one record per CDR3 protein. Among hundreds of thousands of distinct CDR3 sequences listed, roughly 21% were seen once. This TCR came from an adult woman who had mild COVID-19 (a few samples of this study predate the infection). Cell type and time point are not known. Sequenced sample: PBMCs or a T cell subset sorted from them (not recorded which). This chain connects TRBV5-4 to TRBJ2-1; 9 bases are a match to TRBD2. The CDR3 DNA is TGTGCCAGCAGTATGGCCGTCGCGGGGGGGGAGCAGTTCTTC. Its translation is CASSMAVAGGEQFF.